This record concerns one TCR beta chain sequence. A much larger clone lies a single base off, so this may be a read error. The data were taken from a study of breast tumors, draining lymph nodes, adjacent tissues. In TCRdb, the multiplex PCR reads were re-called with MiXCR into one record per CDR3 protein. Of around 43,000 distinct CDR3 sequences detected, approximately 22% appear once; the ten largest clones hold approximately 8.2%. Sequencing input: breast tumor tissue. This receptor was obtained from a female donor with breast cancer. Some clones in this sample may be carry-over from other donors' samples.

The CDR3 nucleotides are TGCGCCATCAGGAAGACAGAGAACACTGAAGCTTTCTTT. Its protein is CAIRKTENTEAFF. This chain connects TRBV5-1 to TRBJ1-1; the D gene is possibly TRBD1 (5 bases). The CDR3 length is 13 residues. Germline V gene lookup returns CDR1 SGHRS and CDR2 YFSETQ. V was cut by 9 bases and J by 1 base, with 13 bases left in between.